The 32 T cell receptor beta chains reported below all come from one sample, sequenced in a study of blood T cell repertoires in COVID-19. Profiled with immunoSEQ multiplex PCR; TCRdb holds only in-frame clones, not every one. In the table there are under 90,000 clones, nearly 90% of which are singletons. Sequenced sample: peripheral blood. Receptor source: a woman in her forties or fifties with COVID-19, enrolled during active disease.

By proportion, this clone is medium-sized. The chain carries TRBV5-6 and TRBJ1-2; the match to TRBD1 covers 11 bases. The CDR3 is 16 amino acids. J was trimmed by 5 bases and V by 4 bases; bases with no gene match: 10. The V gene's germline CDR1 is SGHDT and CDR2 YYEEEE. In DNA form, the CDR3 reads TGTGCCAGCAGCGTGCCAAGGACAGGGGGCCCTTATGGCTACACCTTC. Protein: CASSVPRTGGPYGYTF.

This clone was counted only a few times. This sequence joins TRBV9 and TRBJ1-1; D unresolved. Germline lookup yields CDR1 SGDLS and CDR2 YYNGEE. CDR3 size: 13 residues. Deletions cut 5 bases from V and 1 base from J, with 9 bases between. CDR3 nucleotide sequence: TGTGCCAGCAGTGCCAGACAGAACACTGAAGCTTTCTTT. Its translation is CASSARQNTEAFF.

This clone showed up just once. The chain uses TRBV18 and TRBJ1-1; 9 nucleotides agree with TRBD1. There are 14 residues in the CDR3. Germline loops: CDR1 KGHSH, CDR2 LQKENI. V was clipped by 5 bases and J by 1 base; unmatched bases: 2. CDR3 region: CASSVGQGNTEAFF. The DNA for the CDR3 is TGTGCCAGCTCAGTGGGACAGGGGAACACTGAAGCTTTCTTT.

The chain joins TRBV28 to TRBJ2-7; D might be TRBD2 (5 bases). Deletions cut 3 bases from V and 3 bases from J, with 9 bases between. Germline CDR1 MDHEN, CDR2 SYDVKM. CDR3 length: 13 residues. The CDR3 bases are TGTGCCAGCAGTTTGAACAGCGGCTACGAGCAGTACTTC. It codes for CASSLNSGYEQYF.

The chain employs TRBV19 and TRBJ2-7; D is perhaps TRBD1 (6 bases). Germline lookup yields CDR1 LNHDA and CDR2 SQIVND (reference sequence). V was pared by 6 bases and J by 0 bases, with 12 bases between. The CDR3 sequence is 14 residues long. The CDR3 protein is CASSLDRSSYEQYF. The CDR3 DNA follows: TGTGCCAGTAGCCTCGACAGGAGCTCCTACGAGCAGTACTTC. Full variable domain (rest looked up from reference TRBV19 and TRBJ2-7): DGGITQSPKYLFRKEGQNVTLSCEQNLNHDAMYWYRQDPGQGLRLIYYSQIVNDFQKGDIAEGYSVSREKKESFPLTVTSAQKNPTAFYLCASSLDRSSYEQYFGPGTRLTVT.

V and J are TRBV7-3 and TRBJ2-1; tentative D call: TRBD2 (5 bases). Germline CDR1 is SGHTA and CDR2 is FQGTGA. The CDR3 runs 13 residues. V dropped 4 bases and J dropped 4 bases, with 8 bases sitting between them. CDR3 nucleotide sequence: TGTGCCAGCAGCTCCGAGGGTTACAATGAGCAGTTCTTC. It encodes CASSSEGYNEQFF.

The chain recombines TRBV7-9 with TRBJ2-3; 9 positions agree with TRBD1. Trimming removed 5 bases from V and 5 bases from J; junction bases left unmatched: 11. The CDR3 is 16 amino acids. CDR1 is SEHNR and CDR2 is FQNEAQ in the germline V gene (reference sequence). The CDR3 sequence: CASSGTGTGRKDTQYF. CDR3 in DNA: TGTGCCAGCAGCGGCACCGGGACAGGGAGGAAAGATACGCAGTATTTT.

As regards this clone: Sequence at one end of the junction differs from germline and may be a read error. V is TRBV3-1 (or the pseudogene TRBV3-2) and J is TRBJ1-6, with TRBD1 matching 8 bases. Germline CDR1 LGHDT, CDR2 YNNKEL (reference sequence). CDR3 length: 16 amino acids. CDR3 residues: CASTQRTGNSQRTLHF. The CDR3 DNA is TGTGCCAGCACCCAAAGGACAGGGAACTCGCAGAGGACCCTCCACTTT.

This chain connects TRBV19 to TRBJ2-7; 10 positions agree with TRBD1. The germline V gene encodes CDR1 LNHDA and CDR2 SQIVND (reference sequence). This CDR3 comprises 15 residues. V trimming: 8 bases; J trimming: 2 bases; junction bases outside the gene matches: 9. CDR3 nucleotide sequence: TGTGCCAGTTCGAAGGTGGGACAGGGGACCTACGAGCAGTACTTC. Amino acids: CASSKVGQGTYEQYF.

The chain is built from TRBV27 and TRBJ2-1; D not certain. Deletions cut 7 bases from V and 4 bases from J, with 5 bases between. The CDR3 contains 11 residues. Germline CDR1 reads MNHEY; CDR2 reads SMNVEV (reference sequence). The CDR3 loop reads CASKIYNEQFF. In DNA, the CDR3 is TGTGCCAGCAAAATATACAATGAGCAGTTCTTC.

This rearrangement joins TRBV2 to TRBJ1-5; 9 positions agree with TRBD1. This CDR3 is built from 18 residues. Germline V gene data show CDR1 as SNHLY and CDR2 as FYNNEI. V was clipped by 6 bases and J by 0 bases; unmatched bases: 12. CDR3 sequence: CASRANTGGSDSNQPQHF. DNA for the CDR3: TGTGCCAGCAGGGCCAACACAGGGGGCTCAGATAGCAATCAGCCCCAGCATTTT.

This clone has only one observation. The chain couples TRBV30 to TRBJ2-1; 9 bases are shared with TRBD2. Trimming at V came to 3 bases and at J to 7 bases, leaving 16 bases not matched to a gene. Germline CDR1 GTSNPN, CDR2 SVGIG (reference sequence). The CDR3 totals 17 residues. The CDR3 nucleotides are TGTGCCTGGAGCTCCCTGTTTACGGCGGGAGGGGGGAATGAGCAGTTCTTC. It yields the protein CAWSSLFTAGGGNEQFF. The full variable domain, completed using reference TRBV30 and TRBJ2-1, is SQTIHQWPATLVQPVGSPLSLECTVEGTSNPNLYWYRQAAGRGLQLLFYSVGIGQISSEVPQNLSASRPQDRQFILSSKKLLLSDSGFYLCAWSSLFTAGGGNEQFFGPGTRLTVL.

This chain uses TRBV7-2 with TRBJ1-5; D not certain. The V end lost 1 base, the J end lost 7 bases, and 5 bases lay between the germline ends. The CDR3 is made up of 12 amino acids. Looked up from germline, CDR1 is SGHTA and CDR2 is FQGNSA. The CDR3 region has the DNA TGTGCCAGCAGCTTAGATCTCCAGCCCCAGCATTTT. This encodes CASSLDLQPQHF.

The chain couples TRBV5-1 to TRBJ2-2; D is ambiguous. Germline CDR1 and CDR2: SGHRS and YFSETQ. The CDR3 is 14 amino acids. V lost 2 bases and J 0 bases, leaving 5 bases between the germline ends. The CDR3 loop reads CASSLQTNTGELFF. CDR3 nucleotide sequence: TGCGCCAGCAGCTTACAGACGAACACCGGGGAGCTGTTTTTT.

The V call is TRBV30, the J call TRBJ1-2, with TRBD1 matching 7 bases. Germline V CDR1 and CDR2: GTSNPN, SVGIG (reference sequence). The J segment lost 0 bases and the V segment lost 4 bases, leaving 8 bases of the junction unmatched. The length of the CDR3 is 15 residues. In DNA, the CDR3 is TGTGCCTGGAAAGACAGGGTAGCAGCTAACTATGGCTACACCTTC. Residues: CAWKDRVAANYGYTF. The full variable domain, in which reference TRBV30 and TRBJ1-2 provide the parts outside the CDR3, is SQTIHQWPATLVQPVGSPLSLECTVEGTSNPNLYWYRQAAGRGLQLLFYSVGIGQISSEVPQNLSASRPQDRQFILSSKKLLLSDSGFYLCAWKDRVAANYGYTFGSGTRLTVV.

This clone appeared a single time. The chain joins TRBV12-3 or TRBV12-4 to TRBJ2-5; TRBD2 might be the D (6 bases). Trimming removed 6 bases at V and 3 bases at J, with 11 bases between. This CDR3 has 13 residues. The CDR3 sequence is CASRRLEKETQYF. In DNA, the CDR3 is TGTGCCAGCAGACGACTAGAGAAAGAGACCCAGTACTTC.

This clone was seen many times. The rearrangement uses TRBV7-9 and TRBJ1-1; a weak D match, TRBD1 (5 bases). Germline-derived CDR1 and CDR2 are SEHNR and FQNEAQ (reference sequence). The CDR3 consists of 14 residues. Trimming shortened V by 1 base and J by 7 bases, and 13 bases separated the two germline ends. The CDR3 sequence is CASSLGGGAFEAFF. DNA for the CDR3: TGTGCCAGCAGCTTAGGCGGAGGGGCTTTTGAAGCTTTCTTT.

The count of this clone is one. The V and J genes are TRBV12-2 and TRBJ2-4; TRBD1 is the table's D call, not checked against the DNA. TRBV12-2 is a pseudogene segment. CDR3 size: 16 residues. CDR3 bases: TGTGCAAGTCGCGCTCATATCAGGCTGGCCAAAAACATTCAGTACTTC. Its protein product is CASRAHIRLAKNIQYF.

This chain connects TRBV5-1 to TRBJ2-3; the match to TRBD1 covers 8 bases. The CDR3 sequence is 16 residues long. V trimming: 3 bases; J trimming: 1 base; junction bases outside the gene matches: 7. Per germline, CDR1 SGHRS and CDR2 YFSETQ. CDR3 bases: TGCGCCAGCAGCTCCGGGCACAGGGGGGGCACAGATACGCAGTATTTT. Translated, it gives CASSSGHRGGTDTQYF.

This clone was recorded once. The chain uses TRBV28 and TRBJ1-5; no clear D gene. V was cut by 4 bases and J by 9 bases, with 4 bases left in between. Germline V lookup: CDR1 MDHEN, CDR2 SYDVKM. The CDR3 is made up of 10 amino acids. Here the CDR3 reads CASSSRPQHF. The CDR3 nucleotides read TGTGCCAGCAGTTCCCGGCCCCAGCATTTT.

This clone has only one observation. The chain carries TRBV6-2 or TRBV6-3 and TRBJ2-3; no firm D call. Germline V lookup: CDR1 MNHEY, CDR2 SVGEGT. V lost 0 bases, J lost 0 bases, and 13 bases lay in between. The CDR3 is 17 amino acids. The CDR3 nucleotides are TGTGCCAGCAGTTACTCGAGCCTCAGCGAGAGCACAGATACGCAGTATTTT. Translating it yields CASSYSSLSESTDTQYF.

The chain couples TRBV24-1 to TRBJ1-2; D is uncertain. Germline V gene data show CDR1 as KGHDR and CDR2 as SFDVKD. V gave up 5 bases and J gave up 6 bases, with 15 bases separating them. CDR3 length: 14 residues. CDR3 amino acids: CATSGPGRLNGYTF. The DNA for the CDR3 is TGTGCCACCAGTGGCCCCGGCAGACTAAATGGCTACACCTTC.

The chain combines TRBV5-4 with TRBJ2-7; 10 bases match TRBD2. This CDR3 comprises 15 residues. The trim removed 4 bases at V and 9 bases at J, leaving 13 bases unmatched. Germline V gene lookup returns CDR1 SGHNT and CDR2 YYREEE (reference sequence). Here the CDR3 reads CASSELAGIATVQYF. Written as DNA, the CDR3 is TGTGCCAGCAGCGAACTAGCGGGAATTGCTACGGTGCAGTACTTC.

The DNA of the CDR3 is TGTGCCAGCAGTGAACACAGGGTCGGGTCACCCCTCCACTTT. Its translation: CASSEHRVGSPLHF. The J gene is TRBJ1-6, the V gene TRBV25-1, with D maybe TRBD1 (6 bases). This CDR3 has 14 residues. The V end lost 2 bases, the J end lost 10 bases, and 12 bases lay between the germline ends. Germline assignment: CDR1 MGHDK and CDR2 SYGVNS.

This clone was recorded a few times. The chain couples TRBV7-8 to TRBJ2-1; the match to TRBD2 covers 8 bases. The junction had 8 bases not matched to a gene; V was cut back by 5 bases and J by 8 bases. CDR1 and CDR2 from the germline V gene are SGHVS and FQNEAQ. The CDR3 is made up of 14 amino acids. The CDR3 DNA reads TGTGCCAGCAGCGTTAGCGGGACAATGTATGAGCAGTTCTTC. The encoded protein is CASSVSGTMYEQFF.

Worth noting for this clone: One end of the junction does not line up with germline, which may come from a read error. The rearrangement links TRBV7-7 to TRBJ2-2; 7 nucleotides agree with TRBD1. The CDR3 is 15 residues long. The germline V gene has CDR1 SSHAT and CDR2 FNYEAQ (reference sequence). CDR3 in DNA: TGTGCTAGCAGCGAGCGACAGGGTTGGACCGGGGAGCTGTTTTTT. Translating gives CASSERQGWTGELFF.

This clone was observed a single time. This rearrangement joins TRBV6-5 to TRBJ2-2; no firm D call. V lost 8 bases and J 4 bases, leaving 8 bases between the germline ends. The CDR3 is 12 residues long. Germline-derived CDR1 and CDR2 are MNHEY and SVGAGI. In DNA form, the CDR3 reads TGTGCCAGCGCGGTTATCACCGGGGAGCTGTTTTTT. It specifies CASAVITGELFF.

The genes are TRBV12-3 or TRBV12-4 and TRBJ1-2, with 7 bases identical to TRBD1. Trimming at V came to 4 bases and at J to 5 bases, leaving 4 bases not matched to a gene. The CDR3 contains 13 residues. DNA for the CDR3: TGTGCCAGCAGTTCGAGCAGGGGGTATGGCTACACCTTC. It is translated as CASSSSRGYGYTF.

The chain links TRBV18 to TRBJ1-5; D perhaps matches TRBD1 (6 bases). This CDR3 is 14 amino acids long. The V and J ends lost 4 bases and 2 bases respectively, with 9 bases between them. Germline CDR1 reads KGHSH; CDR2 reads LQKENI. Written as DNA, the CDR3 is TGTGCCAGCTCACAGGGGGTGGGCAATCAGCCCCAGCATTTT. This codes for CASSQGVGNQPQHF.

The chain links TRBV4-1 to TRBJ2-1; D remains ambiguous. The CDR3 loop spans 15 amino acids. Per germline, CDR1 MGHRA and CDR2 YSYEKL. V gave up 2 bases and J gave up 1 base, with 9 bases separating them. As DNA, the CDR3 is TGCGCCAGCAGCCAACCGATCCAGTCCTACAATGAGCAGTTCTTC. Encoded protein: CASSQPIQSYNEQFF.

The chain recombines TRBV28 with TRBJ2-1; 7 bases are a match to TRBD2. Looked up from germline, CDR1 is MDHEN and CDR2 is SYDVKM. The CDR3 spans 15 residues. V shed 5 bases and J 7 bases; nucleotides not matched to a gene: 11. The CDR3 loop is CASSPSGGSINEQFF. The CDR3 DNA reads TGTGCCAGCAGTCCCTCGGGGGGTTCGATAAATGAGCAGTTCTTC. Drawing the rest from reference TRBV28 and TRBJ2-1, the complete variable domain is DVKVTQSSRYLVKRTGEKVFLECVQDMDHENMFWYRQDPGLGLRLIYFSYDVKMKEKGDIPEGYSVSREKKERFSLILESASTNQTSMYLCASSPSGGSINEQFFGPGTRLTVL.

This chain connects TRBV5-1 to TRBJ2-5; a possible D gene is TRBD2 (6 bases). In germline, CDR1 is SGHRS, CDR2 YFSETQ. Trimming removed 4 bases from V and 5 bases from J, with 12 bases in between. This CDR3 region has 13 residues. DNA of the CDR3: TGCGCCAGCAGCAAAATAGCGGAGGAGACCCAGTACTTC. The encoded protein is CASSKIAEETQYF.